The rows below give T cell receptor beta chains drawn from one sample of a study of T cells after yellow fever vaccination. TCRdb ran MiXCR on the 5' RACE reads and lists one entry per CDR3 protein. The table includes under 550,000 distinct CDR3 sequences, 21% detected once. The specimen was PBMCs, collected approximately 22 days after the first yellow fever vaccination. These receptors came from a man between 18 and 29 years old who received the YFV17D yellow fever vaccine. Both conserved end residues are part of each CDR3. The D gene is left open where the match is weak. Clone size is stated in some rows and not others, as once, few, many or a class when expanded.

d_gene	v_gene	abundance	j_gene	CDR3nt	CDR3aa
NA	TRBV4-3	NA	TRBJ2-1	TGCGCCAGCAGCCAAGCGACAGTCACTTACAATGAGCAGTTCTTC	CASSQATVTYNEQFF
NA	TRBV6-1	NA	TRBJ1-6	TGTGCCAGCAGTGATCCCAGGGCGAACTTTAATTCACCCCTCCACTTT	CASSDPRANFNSPLHF
TRBD1	TRBV2	once	TRBJ2-1	TGTGCCAGCAGCCGGGACAGGCAGCAGAATGAGCAGTTCTTC	CASSRDRQQNEQFF
NA	TRBV7-9	NA	TRBJ1-4	TGTGCCAGCAGCGAAGCCGAAAAACTGTTTTTT	CASSEAEKLFF
NA	TRBV4-1	NA	TRBJ2-6	TGCGCCAGCAGCCCCTACGTTGGGGCCAACGTCCTGACTTTC	CASSPYVGANVLTF
TRBD1	TRBV5-1	NA	TRBJ1-1	TGCGCCAGCAGCAGGGACAGGTCGGGCACTGAAGCTTTCTTT	CASSRDRSGTEAFF
NA	TRBV11-3	NA	TRBJ2-5	TGTGCCAGCAGCTTTAGCCAACAAGAGACCCAGTACTTC	CASSFSQQETQYF
NA	TRBV7-2	NA	TRBJ1-3	TGTGCCAGCAGCCCCTGGGGGTCTACTGGAAACACCATATATTTT	CASSPWGSTGNTIYF
NA	TRBV7-8	NA	TRBJ2-5	TGTGCCAGCAGCTTAGTCGGGTGGGGGGCCCAAGAGACCCAGTACTTC	CASSLVGWGAQETQYF
NA	TRBV18	once	TRBJ1-3	TGTGCCAGCTCACCCCGAGGAGCTGCTTTAGGAAACACCATATATTTT	CASSPRGAALGNTIYF
NA	TRBV6-5	NA	TRBJ2-2	TGTGCCAGCAGTTACCGGGACTCTCGCGCCGGGGAGCTGTTTTTT	CASSYRDSRAGELFF
NA	TRBV9	many	TRBJ1-6	TGTGCCAGCAACCACGGGAGCAATAATTCACCCCTCCACTTT	CASNHGSNNSPLHF
TRBD1	TRBV18	few	TRBJ2-7	TGTGCCAGCTCGTTCACAGGGGAGCGCTACGAGCAGTACTTC	CASSFTGERYEQYF
NA	TRBV29-1	few	TRBJ1-1	TGCAGCGTTGATGCGGGGGGCACTGAAGCTTTCTTT	CSVDAGGTEAFF
NA	TRBV20-1	NA	TRBJ2-5	TGCAGTGCTAGAGAGGCAGGGCCCCAAGAGACCCAGTACTTC	CSAREAGPQETQYF
NA	TRBV7-3	few	TRBJ2-3	TGTGCCAGCAGCTTGGGCTTAGACCCAGATACGCAGTATTTT	CASSLGLDPDTQYF
NA	TRBV5-1	few	TRBJ2-2	TGCGCCAGCAGTCGCCCGAGTCGGACCGGGGAGCTGTTTTTT	CASSRPSRTGELFF
NA	TRBV7-3	NA	TRBJ1-6	TGTGCCAGCAGCTTTAGGCACAGCGGTAATTCACCCCTCCACTTT	CASSFRHSGNSPLHF
NA	TRBV7-2	few	TRBJ2-2	TGTGCCAGCATCGAGATTACGAACACCGGGGAGCTGTTTTTT	CASIEITNTGELFF
NA	TRBV4-3	NA	TRBJ1-2	TGCGCCAGCAGCCAAGAATGGGGTTCTGGGTTTGGCTACACCTTC	CASSQEWGSGFGYTF
TRBD1	TRBV28	NA	TRBJ1-1	TGTGCCAGCAGTTCCAGACAGGGTTTTCTTTTTACTGAAGCTTTCTTT	CASSSRQGFLFTEAFF
NA	TRBV4-3	NA	TRBJ1-2	TGCGCCAGCAGCCAAGATACCGGGTTAGTTGGCACCTTC	CASSQDTGLVGTF
NA	TRBV24-1	NA	TRBJ2-3	TGTGCCACCAGTGGACCGGGACATCACACAGATACGCAGTATTTT	CATSGPGHHTDTQYF
TRBD1	TRBV24-1	NA	TRBJ2-2	TGTGCCACCAGTGACCACGGACAGGGATACGGGGAGCTGTTTTTT	CATSDHGQGYGELFF
NA	TRBV21-1	few	TRBJ2-5	TGTGCCAGCACCAACAAAACCCCCGTTGGGGAAGTCACCCAAGAGACCCAGTACTTC	CASTNKTPVGEVTQETQYF
NA	TRBV4-3	few	TRBJ2-7	TGCGCCAGCGCGGCGGGATTGAGCTCCTACGAGCAGTACTTC	CASAAGLSSYEQYF